The rows below give T cell receptor beta chains drawn from one sample of a study of shared clonotypes between healthy human individuals. Clones were sequenced by immunoSEQ multiplex PCR, and TCRdb holds only the in-frame ones, with some missing. The sample shows around 1.1 million clones, 75% to 85% of them seen only once. The sample was memory CD4+ T cells from PBMCs. Every receptor here comes from a man younger than 35 in good health. Some clones in this sample may be carry-over from other donors' samples. Each CDR3 is given with its conserved first and last residue. Fields, in order: clone size, D gene, V gene, J gene, CDR3 protein, CDR3 DNA. A D gene is named only where the DNA matches it firmly. Clone size, where shown, is once, few, many, or a class for clones that have expanded.

clone_size: .; d_call: .; v_call: TRBV20-1; j_call: TRBJ2-7; cdr3_aa: CSARRNYEQYF; cdr3_nt: TGCAGTGCTCGTAGAAACTACGAGCAGTACTTC
clone_size: .; d_call: TRBD1; v_call: TRBV5-6; j_call: TRBJ1-1; cdr3_aa: CASSSYSDRDEAFF; cdr3_nt: TGTGCCAGCAGCTCGTACTCTGACAGGGATGAAGCTTTCTTT
clone_size: .; d_call: .; v_call: TRBV2; j_call: TRBJ1-4; cdr3_aa: CASTAGGATNEKLFF; cdr3_nt: TGTGCCAGCACCGCGGGGGGGGCCACTAATGAAAAACTGTTTTTT
clone_size: .; d_call: TRBD2; v_call: TRBV4-3; j_call: TRBJ2-1; cdr3_aa: CASSQVPLSGSAGGGYNEQFF; cdr3_nt: TGCGCCAGCAGCCAAGTCCCGCTTAGCGGGAGTGCTGGGGGGGGCTACAATGAGCAGTTCTTC
clone_size: many; d_call: .; v_call: TRBV7-2; j_call: TRBJ1-1; cdr3_aa: CASSLLGSNTEAFF; cdr3_nt: TGTGCCAGCAGCTTACTAGGGTCGAACACTGAAGCTTTCTTT
clone_size: few; d_call: .; v_call: TRBV7-2; j_call: TRBJ2-5; cdr3_aa: CASSLGPGLKTQYF; cdr3_nt: TGTGCCAGCAGCTTAGGGCCGGGGTTGAAGACCCAGTACTTC
clone_size: many; d_call: .; v_call: TRBV5-1; j_call: TRBJ2-7; cdr3_aa: CASSFLDSAEQYF; cdr3_nt: TGCGCCAGCAGCTTCCTTGACAGCGCCGAGCAGTACTTC
clone_size: .; d_call: .; v_call: TRBV7-2; j_call: TRBJ2-4; cdr3_aa: CASSLSGRKNIQYF; cdr3_nt: TGTGCCAGCAGCTTATCTGGTCGAAAAAACATTCAGTACTTC
clone_size: .; d_call: TRBD1; v_call: TRBV28; j_call: TRBJ2-7; cdr3_aa: CASNRDSSYEQYF; cdr3_nt: TGTGCCAGCAATAGGGACAGCTCCTACGAGCAGTACTTC
clone_size: .; d_call: .; v_call: TRBV2; j_call: TRBJ1-3; cdr3_aa: CASKVSPGNTIYF; cdr3_nt: TGTGCCAGCAAGGTCAGCCCTGGAAACACCATATATTTT
clone_size: .; d_call: TRBD1; v_call: TRBV15; j_call: TRBJ2-2; cdr3_aa: CATSRKQGDTGELFF; cdr3_nt: TGTGCCACCAGCAGAAAACAGGGGGACACCGGGGAGCTGTTTTTT
clone_size: many; d_call: .; v_call: TRBV27; j_call: TRBJ2-1; cdr3_aa: CASSSSLAGVYNEQFF; cdr3_nt: .
clone_size: .; d_call: TRBD1; v_call: TRBV7-9; j_call: TRBJ2-5; cdr3_aa: CASSARQGPETQYF; cdr3_nt: TGTGCCAGCAGCGCCCGACAGGGGCCAGAGACCCAGTACTTC
clone_size: .; d_call: .; v_call: TRBV5-1; j_call: TRBJ2-5; cdr3_aa: CASSPPGSWETQYF; cdr3_nt: TGCGCCAGCAGCCCCCCCGGGTCGTGGGAGACCCAGTACTTC
clone_size: .; d_call: TRBD1; v_call: TRBV5-1; j_call: TRBJ2-1; cdr3_aa: CASSSTGGRGPTHNEQFF; cdr3_nt: TGCGCCAGCAGCTCGACAGGGGGAAGGGGACCCACACACAATGAGCAGTTCTTC
clone_size: .; d_call: TRBD2; v_call: TRBV7-8; j_call: TRBJ2-4; cdr3_aa: CASTGLAGNIQYF; cdr3_nt: TGTGCCAGCACGGGACTAGCCGGAAACATTCAGTACTTC
clone_size: .; d_call: TRBD1; v_call: TRBV15; j_call: TRBJ2-5; cdr3_aa: CATSGEGQRSETQYF; cdr3_nt: TGTGCCACCAGTGGAGAGGGACAGCGGTCTGAGACCCAGTACTTC
clone_size: once; d_call: TRBD1; v_call: TRBV30; j_call: TRBJ1-5; cdr3_aa: CAWTLGRGLMETQPQHF; cdr3_nt: TGTGCCTGGACCCTGGGCAGGGGGTTAATGGAAACTCAGCCCCAGCATTTT
clone_size: .; d_call: TRBD2; v_call: TRBV2; j_call: TRBJ2-2; cdr3_aa: CASSAASGRAGELFF; cdr3_nt: TGTGCCAGCAGTGCGGCTAGCGGGAGGGCCGGGGAGCTGTTTTTT
clone_size: .; d_call: .; v_call: TRBV18; j_call: TRBJ2-7; cdr3_aa: CASSPGRDEQYF; cdr3_nt: TGTGCCAGCTCCCCAGGCCGCGACGAGCAGTACTTC